This note documents a single T cell receptor beta chain sequence. The germline CDR1 and CDR2 sequences are SQVTM and ANQGSEA. With V trimmed by 5 bases and J by 2 bases, 9 bases remained unmatched. The CDR3 is 16 residues long. The source of the sample is a study of cytomegalovirus exposure and HLA in healthy donors. PCR primers comprised 60 Vbeta and 13 Jbeta primers. Data came from immunoSEQ multiplex PCR; TCRdb stores just in-frame clones and leaves some out. Of around 100,000 clones listed, approximately 80% were seen once; the top ten hold approximately 0.9%. What was sequenced was PBMCs. V and J are TRBV29-1 and TRBJ2-5; 12 nucleotides line up with TRBD2. This clonotype was obtained from a woman younger than 45 in good health and CMV-seronegative. This chain's CDR3 is CSVLGGTSGPQETQYF. The DNA for the CDR3 is TGCAGCGTTTTGGGTGGGACTAGCGGGCCTCAAGAGACCCAGTACTTC.